This T cell receptor beta chain came from a study of blood T cell repertoires in COVID-19 (dated by TCRdb to 2018 to 2021). In the study overall: Samples covering the acute and convalescent phases of COVID-19 were provided by collaborators in the United States, Italy and Spain. The material from the prospective study consisted of cDNA or gDNA derived from T cells, B-cell-depleted T cells, or PBMCs. Subjects who had been exposed to COVID-19, were actively infected with it, or had recovered from it provided the deeply sampled blood TCRbeta repertoires that made up the dataset. The repertoires were released in a freely available public database meant as a resource for research on the immune response to SARS-CoV-2. Samples came from the ongoing ImmuneRACE study (first 160 participants) plus 1,254 subjects from 6 global collaborators. The sample metadata nearly always contained a de-identified subject ID, COVID-19 status, age in years and sex. Where available, HLA class I and class II types were taken from metadata supplied by the sample provider and were not determined by assay-based typing.

The germline V gene specifies KGHDR as CDR1 and SFDVKD as CDR2. The CDR3 spans 12 residues, from the cysteine through the phenylalanine. Of the read, only the CDR3 DNA is kept; its 36 bases are in frame from base 1. Trimming at the junction amounts to 0 bases on V and 5 bases on J, and the germline ends lie 3 bases apart. The immunoSEQ Assay, a bias-controlled multiplex PCR, was used to amplify TCRbeta CDR3 regions from genomic DNA. The paper's processing steps were these. The number of nucleated cells in each sample was estimated from the amplification of reference gene primers within the assay. To quantify the absolute abundance of each unique TCRbeta CDR3 rearrangement, sequence reads were collapsed and filtered. Productive Simpson clonality was computed per sample as the square root of Simpson's diversity index over productive rearrangements. Sourced from immuneACCESS, this table was stored by TCRdb with only in-frame sequences that have V and J called. A share of the clones is absent; for the studies checked, an unresolved V gene accounts for under half, and the remainder has no known explanation. V, J and clone size reflect that table, while D and trimming were determined from the DNA. The sample profile shows 100,000 to 150,000 clones; over 75% of them were found once. The ten biggest clones cover 20% to 30% of the sample.

Collaborating institutions collected whole blood in K2EDTA tubes following their own protocols. For TCRbeta analysis, collaborators shipped samples in one of three forms: frozen whole blood, isolated PBMCs, or DNA extracted from either of those sample types. In the case of this clone: Its recognized antigen is unknown. No base quality information exists; no much larger clone differs at one position.

What the study reported, not specific to this receptor: The amount of clinical and demographic metadata varied by source and participant and was provided uncurated.

The chain uses TRBV24-1 and TRBJ2-5; too little of a D gene remains to name it. The receptor's source is a woman aged 80 or over with acute or convalescent COVID-19. Sequences were obtained from peripheral blood. Here the CDR3 is given as CATSDLRETQYF. The sequenced DNA: TGTGCCACCAGTGATTTGCGGGAGACCCAGTACTTC.